The rows below give T cell receptor beta chains drawn from one sample of a study of cytomegalovirus exposure and HLA in healthy donors. Profiled with immunoSEQ multiplex PCR; TCRdb holds only in-frame clones, not every one. The repertoire holds 150,000 to 200,000 clones, with 60% to 80% as singletons. Sequencing used PBMCs. These receptors were collected from a woman aged 40 to 55 in good health and CMV-seropositive. Each CDR3 is given with its conserved first and last residue. The D gene is left open where the match is weak. For some rows the clone size is stated as once, few or many, or as a class when expanded; others skip it.

v_gene	abundance	len	d_gene	j_gene	CDR3nt	CDR3aa
TRBV5-1	.	16	TRBD1	TRBJ1-2	TGCGCCAGCAGCTGGGACAGGGTGCTGGGGACGTATGGCTACACCTTC	CASSWDRVLGTYGYTF
TRBV28	.	15	TRBD1	TRBJ1-4	TGTGCCAGCAGTACGTCCGGGACAGGGAATGAAAAACTGTTTTTT	CASSTSGTGNEKLFF
TRBV7-9	few	12	.	TRBJ2-7	TGTGCCAGCAGCCCAGGGAACTACGAGCAGTACTTC	CASSPGNYEQYF
TRBV19	.	16	TRBD2	TRBJ2-7	TGTGCCAGTAGTATTGGCGGACTAGCGGGAGCGGACGAGCAGTACTTC	CASSIGGLAGADEQYF
TRBV29-1	.	17	.	TRBJ2-1	TGCAGCGTTGAAGATCAAGGAGGCCCTAGCTCCTACAATGAGCAGTTCTTC	CSVEDQGGPSSYNEQFF
TRBV6-5	few	15	.	TRBJ2-7	TGTGCCAGCAGCCAGGCCTCGAGCAGGGCCTACGAGCAGTACTTC	CASSQASSRAYEQYF
TRBV7-2	once	15	.	TRBJ2-7	TGTGCCAGCAGCTCTGCCCGGGCAGGGAATGGAGAGCAGTACTTC	CASSSARAGNGEQYF
TRBV2	few	15	TRBD2	TRBJ2-3	TGTGCCAGCAGGTCCGGGGGAGGGCGGGGTGATACGCAGTATTTT	CASRSGGGRGDTQYF
TRBV18	.	15	.	TRBJ2-5	TGTGCCAGCTCACCAATTACAGCTGCACAAGAGACCCAGTACTTC	CASSPITAAQETQYF
TRBV27	.	15	TRBD2	TRBJ2-3	TGTGCCAGCAGGCGGCGGGAGACTGTCACAGATACGCAGTATTTT	CASRRRETVTDTQYF
TRBV28	.	16	TRBD2	TRBJ2-5	TGTGCCAGCAGTGTCTCCGGGACTAGCGGGAGGAAGACCCAGTACTTC	CASSVSGTSGRKTQYF
TRBV11-3	.	16	TRBD1	TRBJ2-1	TGTGCCAGCAGCAATTCCCGGGACAGGGTTTACAATGAGCAGTTCTTC	CASSNSRDRVYNEQFF
TRBV7-9	.	14	.	TRBJ2-1	TGTGCCAGCAGCTTCCGGGGTACCGACAATGAGCAGTTCTTC	CASSFRGTDNEQFF
TRBV6-6	.	15	TRBD2	TRBJ2-1	TGTGCCAGCAGTTACGTAGCGGGAGGATTGACTGAGCAGTTCTTC	CASSYVAGGLTEQFF
TRBV2	.	11	TRBD1	TRBJ1-2	TGTGCCAGCTTGACAGGGCATGGCTACACCTTC	CASLTGHGYTF
TRBV27	.	13	TRBD1	TRBJ1-2	TGTGCCAGCAGCTTAACAGGGGTTAGGGGCTACACCTTC	CASSLTGVRGYTF
TRBV18	.	11	.	TRBJ1-1	TGTGCCAGCTCGGCCGGGGGGGAAGCTTTCTTT	CASSAGGEAFF
TRBV9	.	13	.	TRBJ2-7	TGTGCCAGCAGCGTAGTACCAGGGGACGAGCAGTACTTC	CASSVVPGDEQYF
TRBV14	.	16	.	TRBJ2-2	TGTGCCAGCAGCCAAGATCCCCCTTGGAGATCCGGGGAGCTGTTTTTT	CASSQDPPWRSGELFF
TRBV27	few	16	TRBD2	TRBJ2-1	TGTGCCAGCAGTAGAACCCTAGCGGGGGGTTCGGTTGAGCAGTTCTTC	CASSRTLAGGSVEQFF
TRBV2	once	14	.	TRBJ1-4	TGTGCCAGCAGTGGAGATGGGGCGGATGAAAAACTGTTTTTT	CASSGDGADEKLFF
TRBV7-6	.	17	TRBD1	TRBJ1-5	TGTGCCAGCAGCTTAGATTCAGGACAGGGGTATTATCAGCCCCAGCATTTT	CASSLDSGQGYYQPQHF
TRBV7-2	.	15	.	TRBJ2-7	TGTGCCAGCAGCTCCTCACGGGGAGGAAGAAACGAGCAGTACTTC	CASSSSRGGRNEQYF
TRBV6-1	.	14	TRBD1	TRBJ1-4	TGTGCCAGCCATGGACAGGGTGCTAATGAAAAACTGTTTTTT	CASHGQGANEKLFF
TRBV6-5	.	15	TRBD1	TRBJ1-1	TGTGCCAGCAGTAATAGACAGGGGGCGAACACTGAAGCTTTCTTT	CASSNRQGANTEAFF
TRBV30	.	11	.	TRBJ2-7	TGTGCCTGGAGTGACACCTACGAGCAGTACTTC	CAWSDTYEQYF
TRBV7-2	.	16	.	TRBJ1-2	TGTGCCAGCAGCTCGGGTATATGGGTACAAAACTATGGCTACACCTTC	CASSSGIWVQNYGYTF
TRBV2	.	15	TRBD1	TRBJ2-3	TGTGCCAGCAGTGGACAGGGGGCGGGCACAGATACGCAGTATTTT	CASSGQGAGTDTQYF
TRBV7-9	.	14	.	TRBJ1-1	TGTGCCAGCAGCTTAGGGGGGCTAGGCACTGAAGCTTTCTTT	CASSLGGLGTEAFF
TRBV25-1	.	12	.	TRBJ1-2	TGTGCCAGCAGTGTACACAGGGAAGGCTACACCTTC	CASSVHREGYTF
TRBV7-9	.	17	TRBD2	TRBJ2-7	TGTGCCAGCAGCTTCCTACCGGGACTAGCGGAGGGAGACGAGCAGTACTTC	CASSFLPGLAEGDEQYF
TRBV4-2	.	15	.	TRBJ2-7	TGTGCCAGCAGCCAAGATCGCAGGGTCGCCTACGAGCAGTACTTC	CASSQDRRVAYEQYF
TRBV6-5	.	13	.	TRBJ2-3	TGTGCCAGCAGTGCCAGGAATGCAGATACGCAGTATTTT	CASSARNADTQYF
TRBV30	few	17	TRBD1	TRBJ1-4	TGTGCCTGGAGTGTACTATTAAGAACAGGGGGTCGGGAAAAACTGTTTTTT	CAWSVLLRTGGREKLFF
TRBV18	.	16	TRBD1	TRBJ2-7	TGTGCCAGCTCACCAATAACAGGGGAAGGATCCTACGAGCAGTACTTC	CASSPITGEGSYEQYF
TRBV27	.	15	.	TRBJ1-1	TGTGCCAGCAGTGATTACAGGGTCGCGAACACTGAAGCTTTCTTT	CASSDYRVANTEAFF
TRBV19	.	16	.	TRBJ1-5	TGTGCCAGTAGTACTTGGATAGGGGTCGAGGATCAGCCCCAGCATTTT	CASSTWIGVEDQPQHF
TRBV27	.	14	TRBD1	TRBJ1-6	TGTGCCAGCAGAGGGACAGCCAAAAATTCACCCCTCCACTTT	CASRGTAKNSPLHF
TRBV6-1	.	15	.	TRBJ1-5	TGTGCCAGCAGTGAAGCGGGAGGGAATAATCAGCCCCAGCATTTT	CASSEAGGNNQPQHF
TRBV28	.	14	TRBD1	TRBJ2-7	TGTGCCAGCAGCCGTCGGGACAGGCTCGCCGAGCAGTACTTC	CASSRRDRLAEQYF
TRBV6-5	.	16	.	TRBJ1-3	TGTGCCAGCAGTTTATTTAACGGACAGCTTGGAAACACCATATATTTT	CASSLFNGQLGNTIYF
TRBV28	.	14	.	TRBJ1-1	TGTGCCAGCAGATTACCAGGGGAGGGGACTGAAGCTTTCTTT	CASRLPGEGTEAFF